This T cell receptor beta chain was sequenced in a study of T cell changes during pregnancy in multiple sclerosis. The data were produced by immunoSEQ multiplex PCR, yet TCRdb's version contains in-frame clones alone and is incomplete. The table has more than 55,000 clones, approximately 90% seen once. V lost 4 bases and J lost 4; bases outside the gene matches: 4. The CDR3 is made up of 14 amino acids. In germline, CDR1 is LNHDA, CDR2 SQIVND (reference sequence). The starting material was peripheral blood, obtained in the first trimester of pregnancy. The rearrangement joins TRBV19 to TRBJ2-5; 9 bases are shared with TRBD2. The clonotype comes from a female donor in good health, enrolled as a control in a pregnancy study. CDR3 DNA: TGTGCCAGTAGTAGCGGGAGGGATTCAGAGACCCAGTACTTC. This codes for CASSSGRDSETQYF.